Listed below are T cell receptor beta chains from one sample, sequenced in a study of technical replicates of blood from several donors. TCRdb keeps only in-frame clones here, not all; method: immunoSEQ multiplex PCR. This repertoire shows about 60,000 clones, more than 75% found once; its top ten account for around 4.9%. Sequenced: PBMCs. Receptors were obtained from a human donor in good health. Some clones in this sample may be carry-over from other donors' samples. Each CDR3 is given with its conserved first and last residue. Each record gives: CDR3 length, V gene, J gene, D gene, clone size, CDR3 protein, CDR3 DNA. A D gene is named only where the DNA matches it firmly. Clone size appears in some rows only: once, few, many, or a class for an expanded clone.

>15|TRBV15|TRBJ2-1|TRBD2|NA
CATSTTSGGRNEQFF
TGTGCCACCAGTACGACTAGCGGGGGGAGGAATGAGCAGTTCTTC
>16|TRBV5-1|TRBJ1-2|NA|NA
CASSLAGGALNYGYTF
TGCGCCAGCAGCTTGGCTGGGGGGGCCCTTAACTATGGCTACACCTTC
>15|TRBV7-9|TRBJ2-1|TRBD2|NA
CASSSAGVGPHEQFF
TGTGCCAGCAGCTCAGCGGGAGTGGGTCCCCATGAGCAGTTCTTC
>16|TRBV25-1|TRBJ2-2|TRBD2|NA
CASSPGGTTNTGELFF
TGTGCCAGCAGTCCCGGTGGGACTACAAACACCGGGGAGCTGTTTTTT
>15|TRBV2|TRBJ2-1|TRBD2|once
CASSSSGGVSNEQFF
TGTGCCAGCAGTTCGAGCGGGGGGGTGAGCAATGAGCAGTTCTTC
>15|TRBV6-6|TRBJ2-6|TRBD1|NA
CASSWTGFGANVLTF
TGTGCCAGCAGTTGGACAGGGTTTGGGGCCAACGTCCTGACTTTC
>15|TRBV6-5|TRBJ2-2|NA|NA
CASWKGEVGTGELFF
TGTGCCAGCTGGAAGGGGGAAGTGGGCACCGGGGAGCTGTTTTTT
>17|TRBV7-9|TRBJ2-2|NA|NA
CASSFRVRGSGTGELFF
TGTGCCAGCAGCTTCAGAGTCCGGGGATCAGGAACCGGGGAGCTGTTTTTT
>14|TRBV4-1|TRBJ2-1|TRBD2|NA
CASSRLAGLNEQFF
TGCGCCAGCAGCCGACTAGCGGGTCTCAATGAGCAGTTCTTC
>15|TRBV6-6|TRBJ2-7|TRBD1|once
CASSYSGQGYYEQYF
TGTGCCAGCAGTTACTCCGGACAGGGGTACTACGAGCAGTACTTC
>13|TRBV7-2|TRBJ1-5|NA|NA
CASSWRDNQPQHF
TGTGCCAGCAGCTGGCGGGATAATCAGCCCCAGCATTTT
>17|TRBV5-6|TRBJ2-5|TRBD1|NA
CASSYWPDRGPQETQYF
TGTGCCAGCAGCTACTGGCCGGACAGGGGGCCCCAAGAGACCCAGTACTTC
>16|TRBV18|TRBJ1-6|NA|NA
CASSRDSRSYNSPLHF
TGTGCCAGCTCACGGGACTCCCGCTCCTATAATTCACCCCTCCACTTT
>17|TRBV7-2|TRBJ2-3|NA|NA
CASSLASAGAATDTQYF
TGTGCCAGCAGCTTAGCCTCGGCGGGGGCGGCCACAGATACGCAGTATTTT
>14|TRBV4-3|TRBJ1-2|NA|NA
CASSQGDSNYGYTF
TGCGCCAGCAGCCAAGGTGACAGTAACTATGGCTACACCTTC
>13|TRBV7-9|TRBJ2-2|NA|NA
CASSLGGQRELFF
TGTGCCAGCAGCTTAGGGGGCCAGAGGGAGCTGTTTTTT
>15|TRBV7-3|TRBJ2-7|NA|NA
CASSLNLGQGPEQYF
TGTGCCAGCAGCTTAAATTTAGGGCAGGGGCCCGAGCAGTACTTC
>13|TRBV2|TRBJ2-5|TRBD1|NA
CASRGQGEETQYF
TGTGCCAGCAGGGGACAGGGCGAGGAGACCCAGTACTTC
>14|TRBV7-6|TRBJ1-6|NA|NA
CASSLKGVNSPLHF
TGTGCCAGCAGCTTAAAGGGGGTGAATTCACCCCTCCACTTT
>15|TRBV27|TRBJ2-7|TRBD2|NA
CASSPRTSGTYEQYF
TGTGCCAGCAGCCCACGGACTAGCGGAACCTACGAGCAGTACTTC
>14|TRBV7-3|TRBJ2-1|TRBD2|NA
CASSLAGGRYEQFF
TGTGCCAGCAGCTTAGCGGGAGGACGGTATGAGCAGTTCTTC
>15|TRBV6-5|TRBJ1-5|NA|NA
CASSPSGASNQPQHF
TGTGCCAGCAGCCCCTCAGGGGCTAGCAATCAGCCCCAGCATTTT
>15|TRBV7-8|TRBJ1-6|NA|NA
CASSKDSSYNSPLHF
TGTGCCAGCAGCAAGGACAGCTCCTATAATTCACCCCTCCACTTT
>16|TRBV19|TRBJ2-3|NA|NA
CASSIARLPGTDTQYF
TGTGCCAGTAGTATAGCTAGGCTCCCGGGCACAGATACGCAGTATTTT
>16|TRBV7-8|TRBJ1-5|NA|few
CASSLVPVGGDQPQHF
TGTGCCAGCAGCTTAGTTCCGGTAGGAGGGGATCAGCCCCAGCATTTT
>15|TRBV6-6|TRBJ2-7|TRBD2|NA
CASRNPRTSGYEQYF
TGTGCCAGCAGAAACCCCAGGACTAGCGGCTACGAGCAGTACTTC
>14|TRBV6-6|TRBJ2-7|NA|NA
CASYQGGRSYEQYF
TGTGCCAGCTACCAAGGGGGAAGGTCCTACGAGCAGTACTTC
>12|TRBV30|TRBJ1-2|NA|NA
CAWSPEYYGYTF
TGTGCCTGGAGCCCCGAGTACTATGGCTACACCTTC
>13|TRBV30|TRBJ1-2|NA|NA
CAWERSRIYGYTF
TGTGCCTGGGAGCGGAGCCGGATCTATGGCTACACCTTC
>14|TRBV7-9|TRBJ2-7|NA|NA
CASSLGGTAYEQYF
TGTGCCAGCAGCTTAGGCGGGACAGCCTACGAGCAGTACTTC
>13|TRBV5-3|TRBJ2-5|NA|NA
CARSRKGGETQYF
TGTGCCAGAAGCCGGAAGGGAGGAGAGACCCAGTACTTC
>13|TRBV27|TRBJ1-2|NA|NA
CASSLQGYYGYTF
TGTGCCAGCAGTTTGCAGGGTTACTATGGCTACACCTTC
>14|TRBV30|TRBJ2-5|NA|NA
CAWSVRSRQETQYF
TGTGCCTGGAGTGTACGATCGAGACAAGAGACCCAGTACTTC
>16|TRBV11-1|TRBJ2-2|NA|NA
CASSVGQGVSTGELFF
TGTGCCAGCAGCGTCGGCCAAGGAGTTTCCACCGGGGAGCTGTTTTTT
>15|TRBV6-5|TRBJ2-7|NA|NA
CASKSETTVLGEQYF
TGTGCCAGCAAATCGGAGACTACGGTACTGGGGGAGCAGTACTTC
>16|TRBV18|TRBJ2-2|NA|NA
CASSPPFGQAPGELFF
TGTGCCAGCTCACCACCGTTCGGCCAGGCCCCCGGGGAGCTGTTTTTT
>13|TRBV6-1|TRBJ1-5|NA|NA
CASSDSWDTFLHF
TGTGCCAGCAGTGATTCATGGGACACCTTTTTGCATTTT
>14|TRBV6-5|TRBJ2-7|NA|NA
CASSYRHREYEQYF
TGTGCCAGCAGTTACAGACACAGGGAATACGAGCAGTACTTC
>15|TRBV27|TRBJ1-5|NA|NA
CASSFRTGGNQPQHF
TGTGCCAGCAGTTTCCGAACCGGAGGTAATCAGCCCCAGCATTTT
>15|TRBV5-1|TRBJ2-7|NA|once
CASSLAAGAEYEQYF
TGCGCCAGCAGCTTGGCCGCGGGGGCAGAATACGAGCAGTACTTC
>15|TRBV6-1|TRBJ2-2|TRBD1|once
CASTSTGENTGELFF
TGTGCCAGCACCTCGACAGGGGAGAACACCGGGGAGCTGTTTTTT
>14|TRBV11-2|TRBJ2-3|NA|once
CASSFDPTSYTQYF
TGTGCCAGCAGCTTCGACCCGACATCCTATACGCAGTATTTT
>13|TRBV19|TRBJ2-7|NA|NA
CASSITSSYEQYF
TGTGCCAGTAGTATAACGAGCTCCTACGAGCAGTACTTC
>13|TRBV10-3|TRBJ2-7|NA|NA
CAISEGSSYEQYF
TGTGCCATCAGTGAAGGGAGCTCCTACGAGCAGTACTTC
>15|TRBV6-5|TRBJ2-1|NA|NA
CASSLGWASYNEQFF
TGTGCCAGCAGCCTCGGCTGGGCCTCCTACAATGAGCAGTTCTTC